This T cell receptor beta chain originates from a study of shared clonotypes between healthy human individuals. Study-wide points: Apart from blood, nothing was sampled; tissue repertoires likely differ.

The data were produced by immunoSEQ multiplex PCR, yet TCRdb's version contains in-frame clones alone and is incomplete. The sample lists more than 2,000,000 clones, approximately 92% seen once, with 0.13% to 0.15% in the top ten. Comments on this clone: Its cognate antigen is unknown.

Source material: naive CD4+ T cells sorted from blood. The sample's subset: CD45RA+ positively selected. This TCR came from a young man in good health.

CDR3 region: CASSEEGQGASGELFF. The CDR3, as DNA: TGTGCCAGCAGCGAAGAGGGACAGGGGGCTTCCGGGGAGCTGTTTTTT. The chain combines TRBV5-4 with TRBJ2-2; 12 bases line up with TRBD1. This CDR3 comprises 16 residues. V trimming: 4 bases; J trimming: 6 bases; junction bases outside the gene matches: 7. In germline, CDR1 is SGHNT, CDR2 YYREEE (reference sequence).